The entry below describes one TCR beta chain. Its antigen remains unidentified. The CDR3 sequence is 12 residues long. Germline V gene lookup returns CDR1 MNHNS and CDR2 SASEGT. The V end was cut by 8 bases, the J end by 12 bases, with 16 bases between. Noted treatment: approximately 9-day PBMC culture with coronavirus spike peptide pools or control peptides (ViraFEST assay). These data come from a study of vaccination and CD4 T cells after COVID-19. Across the whole study: Overlapping spike peptides served as the stimulus for the cells. These peptides came from SARS-CoV-2 and from the common cold coronaviruses HCoV-NL63, HCoV-OC43 and HCoV-229E.

Sequencing of DNA taken from cultured CD4+ T cells relied on the Oncomine TCR Beta short-read assay. TCRdb re-analysed the PCR reads in MiXCR, keeping a single row per CDR3 protein. The sample has about 14,000 distinct CDR3 sequences, approximately 48% seen once; the top ten hold about 10%. The chain carries TRBV6-1 and TRBJ1-4; D call uncertain. The material was CD4+ T cells from blood, cultured in vitro, obtained before SARS-CoV-2 vaccination. This receptor was obtained from a human donor who had recovered from COVID-19. CDR3 residues: CASGPYRRELFF. Here the CDR3 DNA reads TGTGCCAGCGGACCCTACAGACGAGAACTGTTTTTT.